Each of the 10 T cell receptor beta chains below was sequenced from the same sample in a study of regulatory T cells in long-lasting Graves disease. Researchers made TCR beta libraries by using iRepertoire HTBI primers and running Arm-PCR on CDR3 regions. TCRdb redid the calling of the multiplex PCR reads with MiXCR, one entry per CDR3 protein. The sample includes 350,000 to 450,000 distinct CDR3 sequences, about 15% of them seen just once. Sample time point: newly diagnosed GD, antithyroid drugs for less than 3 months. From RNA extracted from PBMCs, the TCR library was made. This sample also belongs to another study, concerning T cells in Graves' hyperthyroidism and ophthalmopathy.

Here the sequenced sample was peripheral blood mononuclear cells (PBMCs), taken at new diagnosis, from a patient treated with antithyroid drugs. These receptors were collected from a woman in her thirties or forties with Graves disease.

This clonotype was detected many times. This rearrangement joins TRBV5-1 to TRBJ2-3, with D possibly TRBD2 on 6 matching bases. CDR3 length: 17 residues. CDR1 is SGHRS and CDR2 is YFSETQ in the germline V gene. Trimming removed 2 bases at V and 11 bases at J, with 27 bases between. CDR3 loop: CASSFGDGRGGYMQQYF. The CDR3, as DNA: TGCGCCAGCAGCTTCGGGGACGGGAGAGGAGGGTATATGCAGCAGTATTTT.

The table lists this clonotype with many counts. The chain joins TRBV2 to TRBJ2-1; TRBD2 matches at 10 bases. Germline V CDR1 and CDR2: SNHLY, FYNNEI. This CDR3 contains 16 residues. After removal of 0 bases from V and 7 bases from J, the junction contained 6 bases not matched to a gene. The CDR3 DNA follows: TGTGCCAGCAGTGAAGCGGCCCTAGCGGGAGTAAATGAGCAGTTCTTC. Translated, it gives CASSEAALAGVNEQFF.

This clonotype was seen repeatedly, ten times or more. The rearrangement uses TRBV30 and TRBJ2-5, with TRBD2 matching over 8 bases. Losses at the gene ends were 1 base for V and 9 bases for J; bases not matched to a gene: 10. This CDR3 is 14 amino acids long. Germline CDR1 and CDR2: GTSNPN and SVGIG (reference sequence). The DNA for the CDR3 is TGTGCCTGGAGTGAATGGACTAGCAACTTGGCCCAGTACTTC. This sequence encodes CAWSEWTSNLAQYF.

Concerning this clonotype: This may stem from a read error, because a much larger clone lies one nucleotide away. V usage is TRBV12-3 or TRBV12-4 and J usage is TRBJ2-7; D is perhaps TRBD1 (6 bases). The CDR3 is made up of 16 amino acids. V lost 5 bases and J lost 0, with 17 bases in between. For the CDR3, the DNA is TGTGCCAGCAGTCTTTATCACCAGGACAGCTCCTACGAGCAGTACTTC. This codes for CASSLYHQDSSYEQYF.

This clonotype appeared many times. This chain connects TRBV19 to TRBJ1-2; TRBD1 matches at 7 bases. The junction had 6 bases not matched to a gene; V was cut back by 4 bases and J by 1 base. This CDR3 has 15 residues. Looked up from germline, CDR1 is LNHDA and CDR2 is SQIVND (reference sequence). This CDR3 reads CASSTTGTDNYGYTF. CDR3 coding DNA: TGTGCCAGTAGTACAACCGGGACAGATAACTATGGCTACACCTTC. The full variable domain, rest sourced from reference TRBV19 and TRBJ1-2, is DGGITQSPKYLFRKEGQNVTLSCEQNLNHDAMYWYRQDPGQGLRLIYYSQIVNDFQKGDIAEGYSVSREKKESFPLTVTSAQKNPTAFYLCASSTTGTDNYGYTFGSGTRLTVV.

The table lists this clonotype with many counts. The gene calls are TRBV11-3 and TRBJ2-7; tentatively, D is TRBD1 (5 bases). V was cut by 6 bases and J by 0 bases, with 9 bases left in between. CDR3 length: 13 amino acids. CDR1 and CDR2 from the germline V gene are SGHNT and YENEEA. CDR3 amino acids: CASSPGFSYEQYF. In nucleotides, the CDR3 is TGTGCCAGCAGTCCAGGGTTCTCCTACGAGCAGTACTTC.

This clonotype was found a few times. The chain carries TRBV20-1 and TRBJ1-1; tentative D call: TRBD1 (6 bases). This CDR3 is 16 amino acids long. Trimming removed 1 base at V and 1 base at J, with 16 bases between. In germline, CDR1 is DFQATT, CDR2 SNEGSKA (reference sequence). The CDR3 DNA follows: TGCAGTGCTAGAGTGTCGGGGGCAGGGACGAACACTGAAGCTTTCTTT. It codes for CSARVSGAGTNTEAFF.

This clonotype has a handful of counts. CDR3 bases: TGCGCCAGCAGCATTATGGGGGAGGATGGCTACACCTTC. This sequence encodes CASSIMGEDGYTF. The V and J genes are TRBV5-1 and TRBJ1-2, with D maybe TRBD1 (5 bases). Between the trimmed V and J ends, which lost 4 bases and 6 bases, there was a span of 13 bases. The CDR3 contains 13 residues. CDR1 is SGHRS and CDR2 is YFSETQ in the germline V gene. The whole variable domain, remainder taken from reference TRBV5-1 and TRBJ1-2, is KAGVTQTPRYLIKTRGQQVTLSCSPISGHRSVSWYQQTPGQGLQFLFEYFSETQRNKGNFPGRFSGRQFSNSRSEMNVSTLELGDSALYLCASSIMGEDGYTFGSGTRLTVV.

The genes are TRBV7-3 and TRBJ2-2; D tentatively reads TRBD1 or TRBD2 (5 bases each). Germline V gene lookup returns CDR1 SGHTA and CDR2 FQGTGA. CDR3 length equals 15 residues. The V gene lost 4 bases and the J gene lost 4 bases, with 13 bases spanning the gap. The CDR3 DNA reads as TGTGCCAGCAGCTCCGGGACCCCGGGCACCGGGGAGCTGTTTTTT. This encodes CASSSGTPGTGELFF.

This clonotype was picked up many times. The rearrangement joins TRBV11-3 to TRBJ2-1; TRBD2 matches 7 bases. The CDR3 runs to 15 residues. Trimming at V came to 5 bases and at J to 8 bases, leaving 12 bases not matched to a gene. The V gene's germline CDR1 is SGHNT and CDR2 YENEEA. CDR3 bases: TGTGCCAGCAGCGAGGGTCCGGGGGAGGGTGATGAGCAGTTCTTC. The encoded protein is CASSEGPGEGDEQFF. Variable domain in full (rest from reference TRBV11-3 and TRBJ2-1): EAGVVQSPRYKIIEKKQPVAFWCNPISGHNTLYWYLQNLGQGPELLIRYENEEAVDDSQLPKDRFSAERLKGVDSTLKIQPAELGDSAVYLCASSEGPGEGDEQFFGPGTRLTVL.